The 5 T cell receptor beta chains reported below all come from one sample, sequenced in a study of blood T cell repertoires in COVID-19. Assay used: immunoSEQ multiplex PCR; TCRdb lists only in-frame clones, some missing. Altogether about 130,000 clones are present, about 85% being singletons, with the ten largest covering over 9.5%. Source material: peripheral blood. The receptors here all came from a man aged 55 to 70 with acute or convalescent COVID-19.

V and J are TRBV29-1 and TRBJ1-1, with D perhaps matching TRBD1 (5 bases). The CDR3 covers 11 residues. The V gene lost 3 bases and the J gene lost 4 bases, with 6 bases spanning the gap. CDR1 is SQVTM, CDR2 ANQGSEA, per germline. This chain's CDR3 is CSVDRVTEAFF. The CDR3 region has the DNA TGCAGCGTTGACAGGGTCACTGAAGCTTTCTTT.

The chain has TRBV10-3 and TRBJ2-5, with D possibly matching TRBD2 (6 bases). Trimming took 2 bases from V and 2 from J, leaving 12 bases between them. Germline V gene data show CDR1 as ENHRY and CDR2 as SYGVKD. The CDR3 runs 15 residues. Here the CDR3 reads CAISETKTRQETQYF. Written as DNA, the CDR3 is TGTGCCATCAGTGAGACGAAGACTAGGCAAGAGACCCAGTACTTC.

The chain recombines TRBV2 with TRBJ1-2; a possible D gene is TRBD1 (5 bases). The length of the CDR3 is 14 residues. Germline values: CDR1 SNHLY, CDR2 FYNNEI. Trimming took off 7 bases at V and 7 bases at J, with 19 bases between the two ends. CDR3 DNA: TGTGCCAGCATCTTCGCGGGGGAGATCTCTGGCTACACCTTC. Its protein product is CASIFAGEISGYTF. Drawing the rest from reference TRBV2 and TRBJ1-2, the complete variable domain is EPEVTQTPSHQVTQMGQEVILRCVPISNHLYFYWYRQILGQKVEFLVSFYNNEISEKSEIFDDQFSVERPDGSNFTLKIRSTKLEDSAMYFCASIFAGEISGYTFGSGTRLTVV.

The chain combines TRBV9 with TRBJ2-1, with 12 positions matching TRBD2. V was clipped by 4 bases and J by 6 bases; unmatched bases: 8. CDR3 length: 16 amino acids. Germline CDR1 is SGDLS and CDR2 is YYNGEE. The chain's CDR3 is CASSPTSGRRVNEQFF. The CDR3 region has the DNA TGTGCCAGCAGCCCTACTAGCGGGAGGAGGGTCAATGAGCAGTTCTTC.

This chain joins TRBV19 and TRBJ1-5; D possibly corresponds to TRBD1 (5 bases). Germline CDR1 reads LNHDA; CDR2 reads SQIVND (reference sequence). This CDR3 spans 18 amino acids. V lost 3 bases and J 0 bases, leaving 18 bases between the germline ends. The CDR3 spells CASSMLGKTEYSNQPQHF. CDR3 in DNA: TGTGCCAGTAGTATGTTAGGGAAGACAGAGTATAGCAATCAGCCCCAGCATTTT.